The subject of this entry is one T cell receptor beta chain. These data come from a study of T-cell reconstitution after alpha-beta-depleted transplantation in children. Preparation of the TCRbeta library involved a method that used unique molecular identifiers. TCRdb reprocessed the PCR reads with MiXCR, giving one entry per CDR3 protein. Among 150,000 to 250,000 distinct CDR3 sequences listed, approximately 14% were seen once. The sample consisted of PBMCs from the stem cell graft donor, taken from the stem cell graft. This sequence was found in a human donor who donated a stem cell graft to a child with acute lymphoblastic leukemia.

CDR3 sequence reads: CASSPFREKAYEQYF. CDR3 coding DNA: TGTGCCAGCAGTCCATTCAGGGAGAAGGCTTACGAGCAGTACTTC. The genes are TRBV27 and TRBJ2-7; D possibly matches TRBD1 or TRBD2 (5 bases each). Trimming removed 5 bases at V and 4 bases at J, with 18 bases between. The CDR3 consists of 15 residues. Germline-derived CDR1 and CDR2 are MNHEY and SMNVEV (reference sequence).